At least ten counts were recorded for the clone carrying this T cell receptor beta chain. The antigen is undetermined. The CDR3 has 20 amino acids. J gave up 6 bases and V 2 bases, and 17 bases lay outside the gene matches. Germline CDR1 is SGHRS and CDR2 is YFSETQ. The entry originates in a study of response to subunit inactivated influenza vaccine. One entry per CDR3 protein results from TCRdb running MiXCR on the RT-PCR reads. The sample shows hundreds of thousands of distinct CDR3 sequences, roughly 14% of them seen only once. Study results and limitations: The study's authors posited that every seasonal influenza vaccination enlists few new T cells.

The chain uses TRBV5-1 and TRBJ2-2; 12 nucleotides align to TRBD2. This TCR derives from a man aged 45 to 65 who received an inactivated influenza vaccine. The source material was PBMCs from blood, sampled less than 15 days before vaccination. CDR3: CASSFGLNSASGRAAGELFF. Written as DNA, the CDR3 is TGCGCCAGCAGCTTTGGCCTAAACTCGGCTAGCGGGAGGGCAGCCGGGGAGCTGTTTTTT. The entire variable domain, with the rest obtained from reference TRBV5-1 and TRBJ2-2, is as follows: KAGVTQTPRYLIKTRGQQVTLSCSPISGHRSVSWYQQTPGQGLQFLFEYFSETQRNKGNFPGRFSGRQFSNSRSEMNVSTLELGDSALYLCASSFGLNSASGRAAGELFFGEGSRLTVL.